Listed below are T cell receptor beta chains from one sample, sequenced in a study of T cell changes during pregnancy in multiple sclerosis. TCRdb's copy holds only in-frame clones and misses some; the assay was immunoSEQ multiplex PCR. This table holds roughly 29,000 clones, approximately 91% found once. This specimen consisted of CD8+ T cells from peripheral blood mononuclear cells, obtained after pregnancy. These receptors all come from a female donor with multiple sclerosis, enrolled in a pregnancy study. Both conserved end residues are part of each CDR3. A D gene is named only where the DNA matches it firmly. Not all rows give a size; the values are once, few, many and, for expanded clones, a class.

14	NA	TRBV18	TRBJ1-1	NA	CASSLGGATTEAFF	TGTGCCAGCTCCCTCGGGGGGGCCACCACTGAAGCTTTCTTT
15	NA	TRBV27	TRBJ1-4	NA	CASSLQGRGDEKLFF	TGTGCCAGCAGCCTCCAGGGGAGGGGGGATGAAAAACTGTTTTTT
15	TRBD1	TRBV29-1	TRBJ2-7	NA	CSVAGTVKSSYEQYF	TGCAGCGTAGCCGGGACAGTTAAAAGCTCCTACGAGCAGTACTTC
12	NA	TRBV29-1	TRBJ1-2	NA	CSVVAENYGYTF	TGCAGCGTTGTTGCAGAAAACTATGGCTACACCTTC
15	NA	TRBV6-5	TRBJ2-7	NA	CASSYSGGSPYEQYF	TGTGCCAGCAGTTACTCTGGAGGGAGTCCCTACGAGCAGTACTTC
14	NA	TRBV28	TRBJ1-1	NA	CASSSRDLNTEAFF	TGTGCCAGCAGTAGCCGGGACTTGAACACTGAAGCTTTCTTT
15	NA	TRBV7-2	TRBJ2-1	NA	CASRIGTTSYNEQFF	TGTGCCAGCAGAATCGGGACAACCTCATACAATGAGCAGTTCTTC
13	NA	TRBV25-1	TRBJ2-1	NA	CASTLGVGNEQFF	TGTGCCAGCACCCTAGGGGTTGGGAATGAGCAGTTCTTC
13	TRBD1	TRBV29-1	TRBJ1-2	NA	CSVAGQGAEGYTF	TGCAGCGTTGCCGGACAGGGGGCCGAGGGCTACACCTTC
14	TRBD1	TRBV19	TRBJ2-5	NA	CASSVGTGGETQYF	TGTGCCAGTAGTGTAGGGACAGGGGGAGAGACCCAGTACTTC
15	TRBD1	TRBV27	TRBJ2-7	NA	CASSSFDRGEGEQYF	TGTGCCAGCAGTTCCTTCGACAGGGGAGAAGGCGAGCAGTACTTC
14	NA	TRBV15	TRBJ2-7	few	CATSRDGSSYEQYF	TGTGCCACCAGCAGAGATGGCAGCTCCTACGAGCAGTACTTC
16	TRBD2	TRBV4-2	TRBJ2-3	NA	CASSQVTSEFGDTQYF	TGTGCCAGCAGCCAAGTTACTAGCGAATTCGGAGATACGCAGTATTTT
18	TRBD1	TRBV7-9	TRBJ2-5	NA	CASSLAPSGQGAGETQYF	TGTGCCAGCAGCTTAGCCCCCTCGGGGCAGGGGGCTGGAGAGACCCAGTACTTC
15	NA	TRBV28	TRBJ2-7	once	CASSLMAGNIYEQYF	TGTGCCAGCAGTTTGATGGCAGGGAATATCTACGAGCAGTACTTC
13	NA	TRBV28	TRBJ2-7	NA	CASRDIARYEQYF	TGTGCCAGCAGGGACATTGCAAGGTACGAGCAGTACTTC
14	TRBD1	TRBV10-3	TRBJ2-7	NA	CAISGGQGGPEQYF	TGTGCCATCAGTGGGGGACAGGGTGGTCCTGAGCAGTACTTC
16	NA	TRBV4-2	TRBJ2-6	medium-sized	CASSQEEGAGANVLTF	TGTGCCAGCAGCCAAGAAGAGGGAGCTGGGGCCAACGTCCTGACTTTC
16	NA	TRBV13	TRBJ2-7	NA	CASSSGAGDRGYEQYF	TGTGCCAGCAGTTCAGGGGCCGGAGATCGCGGCTACGAGCAGTACTTC
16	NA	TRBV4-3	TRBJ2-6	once	CASSQEEGSGANVLTF	TGCGCCAGCAGCCAAGAGGAGGGCTCTGGGGCCAACGTCCTGACTTTC
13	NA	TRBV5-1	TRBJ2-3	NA	CASSLAPTDTQYF	TGCGCCAGCAGCTTGGCCCCTACAGATACGCAGTATTTT
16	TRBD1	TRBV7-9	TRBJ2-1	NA	CASSLPRDRVLNEQFF	TGTGCCAGCAGCTTACCCCGGGACAGGGTACTCAATGAGCAGTTCTTC
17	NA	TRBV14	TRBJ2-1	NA	CASSQDEGDGENNEQFF	TGTGCCAGCAGCCAAGATGAAGGGGATGGTGAGAACAATGAGCAGTTCTTC
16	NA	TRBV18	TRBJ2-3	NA	CASSPPESEVKDTQYF	TGTGCCAGCTCACCACCAGAGAGTGAGGTCAAAGATACGCAGTATTTT
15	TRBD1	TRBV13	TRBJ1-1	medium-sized	CASSRDRGLNTEAFF	TGTGCCAGCAGCAGAGACAGGGGGCTGAACACTGAAGCTTTCTTT
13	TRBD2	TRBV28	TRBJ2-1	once	CASSLTSDFEQFF	TGTGCCAGCAGTTTAACTAGCGACTTTGAGCAGTTCTTC
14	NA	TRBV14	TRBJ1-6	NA	CASSQETGNFPLHF	TGTGCCAGCAGCCAAGAAACAGGTAATTTCCCCCTCCACTTT
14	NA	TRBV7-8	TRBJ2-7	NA	CASSLAGVGYEQYF	TGTGCCAGCAGCTTAGCAGGGGTGGGCTACGAGCAGTACTTC
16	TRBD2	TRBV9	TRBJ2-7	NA	CASSPQPGLGPYEQYF	TGTGCCAGCAGCCCTCAGCCGGGACTAGGTCCCTACGAGCAGTACTTC
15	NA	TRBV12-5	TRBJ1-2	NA	CASGLGQDSIHGYTF	TGTGCTAGTGGTTTGGGGCAGGATTCTATTCATGGCTACACCTTC
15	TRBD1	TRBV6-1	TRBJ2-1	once	CASSSGTGRADEQFF	TGTGCCAGCAGTTCCGGGACAGGGCGGGCCGATGAGCAGTTCTTC
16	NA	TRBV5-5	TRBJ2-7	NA	CASSTESGIPHYEQYF	TGTGCCAGCAGTACCGAGAGCGGCATTCCCCACTACGAGCAGTACTTC
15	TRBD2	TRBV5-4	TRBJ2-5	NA	CASSLLAGGPETQYF	TGTGCCAGCAGCTTACTAGCGGGAGGGCCGGAGACCCAGTACTTC
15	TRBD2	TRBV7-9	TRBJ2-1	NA	CASSLLLAKDNEQFF	TGTGCCAGCAGCTTATTACTAGCGAAGGACAATGAGCAGTTCTTC
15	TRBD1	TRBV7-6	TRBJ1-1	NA	CASSSGQGAGTEAFF	TGTGCCAGCAGCTCGGGACAGGGGGCCGGCACTGAAGCTTTCTTT
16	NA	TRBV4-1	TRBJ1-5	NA	CASSFTIQDSNQPQHF	TGCGCCAGCAGCTTTACAATACAAGATAGCAATCAGCCCCAGCATTTT
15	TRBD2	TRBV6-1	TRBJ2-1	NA	CASPPLAEKYNEQFF	TGTGCCAGCCCTCCCCTAGCGGAGAAGTACAATGAGCAGTTCTTC
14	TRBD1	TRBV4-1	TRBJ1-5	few	CASSQEGTGQPQHF	TGCGCCAGCAGCCAAGAGGGGACAGGGCAGCCCCAGCATTTT
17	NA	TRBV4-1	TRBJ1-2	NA	CASSQDFIQVDASGYTF	TGCGCCAGCAGCCAAGATTTCATACAGGTCGATGCGAGTGGCTACACCTTC
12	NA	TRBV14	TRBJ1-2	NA	CASSHGRYGYTF	TGTGCCAGCAGCCATGGGAGGTATGGCTACACCTTC
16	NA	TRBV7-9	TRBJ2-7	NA	CASRGLKGAGTYEQYF	TGTGCCAGCAGGGGCCTTAAAGGGGCAGGGACCTACGAGCAGTACTTC
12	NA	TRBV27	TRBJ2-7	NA	CASSGSSYEQYF	TGTGCCAGCAGTGGGAGCTCCTACGAGCAGTACTTC
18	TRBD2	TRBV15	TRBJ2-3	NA	CATSTGLAGGPSTDTQYF	TGTGCCACCAGCACGGGACTAGCGGGAGGGCCTAGCACAGATACGCAGTATTTT
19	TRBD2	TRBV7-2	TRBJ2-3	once	CASSLRGATSGKGVDTQYF	TGTGCCAGCAGCTTAAGAGGTGCCACTAGCGGGAAAGGGGTAGATACGCAGTATTTT
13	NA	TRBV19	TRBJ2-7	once	CASSIGGNNEQYF	TGTGCCAGTAGTATTGGGGGGAACAACGAGCAGTACTTC
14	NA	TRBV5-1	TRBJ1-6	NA	CASSLGQEISPLHF	TGCGCCAGCAGCTTGGGACAGGAGATTTCACCCCTCCACTTT
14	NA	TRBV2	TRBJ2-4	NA	CASKEALAKNIQYF	TGTGCCAGCAAGGAGGCCCTAGCCAAAAACATTCAGTACTTC
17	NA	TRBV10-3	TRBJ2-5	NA	CAISASWVLLPQETQYF	TGTGCCATCAGTGCTAGTTGGGTACTTCTTCCTCAAGAGACCCAGTACTTC
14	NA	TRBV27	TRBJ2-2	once	CASSLYTNTGELFF	TGTGCCAGCAGTTTGTATACGAACACCGGGGAGCTGTTTTTT